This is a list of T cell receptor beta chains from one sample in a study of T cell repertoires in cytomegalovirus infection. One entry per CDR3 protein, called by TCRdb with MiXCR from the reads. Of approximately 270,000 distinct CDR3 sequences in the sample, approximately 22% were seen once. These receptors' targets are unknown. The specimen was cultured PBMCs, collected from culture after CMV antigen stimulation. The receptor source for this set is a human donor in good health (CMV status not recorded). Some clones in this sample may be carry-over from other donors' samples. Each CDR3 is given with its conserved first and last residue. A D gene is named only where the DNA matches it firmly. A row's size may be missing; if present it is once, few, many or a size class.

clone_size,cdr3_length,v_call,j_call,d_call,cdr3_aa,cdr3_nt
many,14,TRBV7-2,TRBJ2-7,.,CASSLVSGVVEQYF,TGTGCCAGCAGCTTAGTGTCGGGAGTGGTCGAGCAGTACTTC
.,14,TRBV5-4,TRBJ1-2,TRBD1,CASRADRGTYGYTF,TGTGCCAGCAGGGCCGACAGGGGTACCTATGGCTACACCTTC
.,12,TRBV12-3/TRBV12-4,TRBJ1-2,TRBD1,CASRRTGVGYTF,TGTGCCAGCAGACGGACAGGGGTCGGCTACACCTTC
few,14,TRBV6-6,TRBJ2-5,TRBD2,CASSLGLEGETQYF,TGTGCCAGCAGTTTGGGACTAGAGGGGGAGACCCAGTACTTC
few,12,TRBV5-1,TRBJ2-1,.,CASSPPNNEQFF,TGCGCCAGCAGCCCCCCTAACAATGAGCAGTTCTTC
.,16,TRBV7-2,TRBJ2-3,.,CASSLVAGSGTDTQYF,TGTGCCAGCAGCTTAGTCGCAGGGTCGGGCACAGATACGCAGTATTTT
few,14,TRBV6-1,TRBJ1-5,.,CASRRTDSNQPQHF,TGTGCCAGCAGACGGACGGATAGCAATCAGCCCCAGCATTTT
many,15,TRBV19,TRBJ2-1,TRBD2,CASSNTLAGYGEQFF,TGTGCCAGTAGCAACACCCTAGCGGGATACGGGGAGCAGTTCTTC
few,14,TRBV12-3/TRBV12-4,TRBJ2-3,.,CASSFVGSTDTQYF,TGTGCCAGCAGTTTTGTCGGGAGCACAGATACGCAGTATTTT
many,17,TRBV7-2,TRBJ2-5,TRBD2,CASSLIVSGDHQETQYF,TGTGCCAGCAGCTTAATAGTTAGCGGGGACCACCAAGAGACCCAGTACTTC
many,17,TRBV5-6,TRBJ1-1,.,CASSLQITGTTNTEAFF,TGTGCCAGCAGCTTGCAAATAACCGGGACTACGAACACTGAAGCTTTCTTT
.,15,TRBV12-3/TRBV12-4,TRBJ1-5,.,CASRVQGNSNQPQHF,TGTGCCAGCAGAGTACAGGGAAATAGCAATCAGCCCCAGCATTTT
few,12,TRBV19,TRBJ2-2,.,CASSSFDGELFF,TGTGCCAGTAGTTCCTTCGACGGGGAGCTGTTTTTT
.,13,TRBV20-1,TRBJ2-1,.,CSAKTGTYNEQFF,TGCAGTGCCAAAACCGGGACTTACAATGAGCAGTTCTTC
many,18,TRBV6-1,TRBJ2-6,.,CASSEIVSTRSGANVLTF,TGTGCCAGCAGTGAAATAGTCAGCACCCGCTCTGGGGCCAACGTCCTGACTTTC
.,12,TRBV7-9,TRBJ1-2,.,CASSPQNYGYTF,TGTGCCAGCAGCCCCCAAAACTATGGCTACACCTTC
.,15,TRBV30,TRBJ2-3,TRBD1,CAWSRGQGNTDTQYF,TGTGCCTGGAGTAGGGGACAGGGCAACACAGATACGCAGTATTTT
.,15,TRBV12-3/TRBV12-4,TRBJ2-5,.,CASSYLTGKWETQYF,TGTGCCAGCAGCTATTTAACAGGGAAATGGGAGACCCAGTACTTC
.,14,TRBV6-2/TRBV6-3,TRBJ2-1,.,CASSYSDGSIEQFF,TGTGCCAGCAGTTACAGCGACGGGAGCATTGAGCAGTTCTTC
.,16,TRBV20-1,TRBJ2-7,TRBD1,CSARGPGQGTHYEQYF,TGCAGTGCTAGGGGGCCGGGACAGGGGACCCACTACGAGCAGTACTTC
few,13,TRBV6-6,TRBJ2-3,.,CASSYPPAYTQYF,TGTGCCAGCAGTTACCCTCCAGCGTATACGCAGTATTTT
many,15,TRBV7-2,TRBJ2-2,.,CASSPGSTGPFPLFF,TGTGCCAGCAGCCCAGGGTCGACAGGCCCTTTCCCTCTGTTTTTT
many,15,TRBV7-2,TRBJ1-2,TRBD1,CASSSRTGGAYGYTF,TGTGCCAGCAGCTCTAGGACAGGGGGCGCGTATGGCTACACCTTC
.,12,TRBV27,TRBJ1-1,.,CATGHLNTEAFF,TGTGCCACAGGGCACCTGAACACTGAAGCTTTCTTT
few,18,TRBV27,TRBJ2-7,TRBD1,CASSSPGQGARGGYEQYF,TGTGCCAGCAGCTCTCCGGGACAGGGAGCTCGTGGAGGCTACGAGCAGTACTTC
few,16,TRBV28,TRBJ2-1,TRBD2,CASSTSGISGIGEQFF,TGTGCCAGCAGCACCAGCGGGATTAGCGGGATTGGTGAGCAGTTCTTC
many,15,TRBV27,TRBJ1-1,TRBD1,CASSGLGQWSAEAFF,TGTGCCAGCAGCGGACTGGGACAGTGGAGCGCTGAAGCTTTCTTT
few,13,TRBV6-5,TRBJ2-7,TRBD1,CASSPQGPYEQYF,TGTGCCAGCAGTCCACAGGGGCCGTACGAGCAGTACTTC
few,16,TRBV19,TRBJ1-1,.,CASSSYFHGMNTEAFF,TGTGCCAGTAGTTCCTATTTCCATGGCATGAACACTGAAGCTTTCTTT
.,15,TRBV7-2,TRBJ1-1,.,CASSLRWERTTEAFF,TGTGCCAGCAGCTTAAGGTGGGAGAGGACCACTGAAGCTTTCTTT
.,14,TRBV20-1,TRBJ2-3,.,CSAHRLASRDTQYF,TGCAGTGCCCATCGGCTAGCGTCTAGAGATACGCAGTATTTT
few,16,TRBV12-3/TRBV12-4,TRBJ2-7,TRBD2,CASSSAPGSGSPEQYF,TGTGCCAGCAGCTCAGCCCCAGGTAGCGGGAGTCCCGAGCAGTACTTC
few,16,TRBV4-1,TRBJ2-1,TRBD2,CASSQVTSGRASWQFF,TGCGCCAGCAGCCAAGTGACTAGCGGGAGGGCTTCATGGCAGTTCTTC
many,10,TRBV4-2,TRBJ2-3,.,CASSQDTQYF,TGTGCCAGCAGCCAAGATACGCAGTATTTT
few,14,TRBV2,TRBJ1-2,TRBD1,CASTEQGVSSGYTF,TGTGCCAGCACTGAACAGGGGGTGTCAAGTGGCTACACCTTC
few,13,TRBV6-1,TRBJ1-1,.,CASQLKPNTEAFF,TGTGCCAGCCAACTAAAGCCTAACACTGAAGCTTTCTTT
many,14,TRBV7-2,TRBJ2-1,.,CASSQGVSENEQFF,TGTGCCAGCAGCCAAGGGGTTTCAGAGAATGAGCAGTTCTTC
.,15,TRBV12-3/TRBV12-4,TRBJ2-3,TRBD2,CASTLGRGGEDTQYF,TGTGCCAGCACCCTAGGGCGGGGGGGTGAAGATACGCAGTATTTT
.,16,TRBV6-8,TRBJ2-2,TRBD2,CASSYEGLPAVGELFF,TGTGCCAGCAGTTACGAGGGACTACCGGCTGTAGGGGAGCTGTTTTTT
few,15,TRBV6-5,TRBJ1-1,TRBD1,CASSYGTGVDTEAFF,TGTGCCAGCAGTTATGGGACAGGGGTGGACACTGAAGCTTTCTTT
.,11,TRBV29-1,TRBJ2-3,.,CSVASTDTQYF,TGCAGCGTCGCTAGCACAGATACGCAGTATTTT
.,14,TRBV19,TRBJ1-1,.,CASTPRTLNTEAFF,TGTGCCAGTACCCCCCGGACACTGAACACTGAAGCTTTCTTT
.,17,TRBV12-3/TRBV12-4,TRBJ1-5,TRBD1,CASITFQQGASNQPQHF,TGTGCCAGCATCACTTTTCAACAGGGGGCAAGCAATCAGCCCCAGCATTTT